This entry lists 24 T cell receptor beta chains sequenced from one sample in a study of blood T cell repertoires in COVID-19. The method was immunoSEQ multiplex PCR; TCRdb's version includes in-frame clones alone and lacks a portion of them. The sample lists about 320,000 clones; about nine tenths were seen once. The specimen sequenced was PBMCs or T cells enriched from blood (not recorded which). The receptors derive from a woman between 18 and 29 years old who had recovered from COVID-19.

V usage is TRBV7-9 and J usage is TRBJ1-2; 11 nucleotides line up with TRBD1. The CDR3 extends over 14 amino acids. The germline V gene has CDR1 SEHNR and CDR2 FQNEAQ (reference sequence). V was pared by 4 bases and J by 6 bases, with 4 bases of the junction left unmatched. The CDR3 spells CASSSGTGGNGYTF. As DNA, the CDR3 is TGTGCCAGCAGCTCTGGGACAGGGGGGAATGGCTACACCTTC.

The chain carries TRBV27 and TRBJ1-4, with 7 bases identical to TRBD1. Losses at the gene ends were 1 base for V and 2 bases for J; bases not matched to a gene: 4. The CDR3 consists of 16 residues. Germline V gives CDR1 MNHEY, CDR2 SMNVEV (reference sequence). The CDR3 sequence is CASSLYSRGTNEKLFF. DNA for the CDR3: TGTGCCAGCAGTTTATATAGCAGGGGGACTAATGAAAAACTGTTTTTT. Based on the CDR3 plus reference TRBV27 and TRBJ1-4, the full variable domain is EAQVTQNPRYLITVTGKKLTVTCSQNMNHEYMSWYRQDPGLGLRQIYYSMNVEVTDKGDVPEGYKVSRKEKRNFPLILESPSPNQTSLYFCASSLYSRGTNEKLFFGSGTQLSVL.

This clone occurred once. The rearrangement links TRBV28 to TRBJ2-7; 7 nucleotides agree with TRBD1. The CDR3 totals 13 residues. The trim removed 4 bases at V and 5 bases at J, leaving 5 bases unmatched. CDR1 and CDR2 (germline): MDHEN, SYDVKM. Here the CDR3 DNA reads TGTGCCAGCAGTTCGGTAGGACAGGACGAGCAGTACTTC. This sequence encodes CASSSVGQDEQYF.

The gene calls are TRBV5-1 and TRBJ2-7; the match to TRBD1 covers 8 bases. Trimming took 0 bases from V and 5 from J; bases not matched to a gene: 4. Germline V gives CDR1 SGHRS, CDR2 YFSETQ. The CDR3 is 14 residues long. CDR3 sequence reads: CASSLAGQGNEQYF. CDR3 nucleotide sequence: TGCGCCAGCAGCTTGGCCGGACAGGGAAACGAGCAGTACTTC.

This sequence joins TRBV4-1 and TRBJ2-7; 7 nucleotides align to TRBD2. The V gene end was trimmed by 4 bases and the J gene end by 0 bases; junction bases not matched to a gene: 6. The CDR3 loop spans 15 amino acids. CDR1 is MGHRA, CDR2 YSYEKL, per germline. The chain's CDR3 is CASSRSREISYEQYF. The CDR3 DNA sequence: TGCGCCAGCAGCCGTTCGCGGGAGATCTCCTACGAGCAGTACTTC.

The chain employs TRBV30 and TRBJ2-7, with a weak D call TRBD1 (6 bases). Germline V CDR1 and CDR2: GTSNPN, SVGIG (reference sequence). Trimming removed 0 bases from V and 0 bases from J, with 12 bases in between. There are 15 residues in the CDR3. Written as DNA, the CDR3 is TGTGCCTGGAGTGTACAGGGTGAGGGCTCCTACGAGCAGTACTTC. It encodes CAWSVQGEGSYEQYF.

The chain joins TRBV5-1 to TRBJ1-2; 9 nucleotides agree with TRBD1. With 4 bases clipped from V and 1 base from J, the junction kept 11 bases outside the gene matches. Germline V lookup: CDR1 SGHRS, CDR2 YFSETQ. The CDR3 loop spans 17 amino acids. CDR3 in amino acids: CASSERTGASGNYGYTF. The CDR3 bases are TGCGCCAGCAGCGAACGGACAGGGGCCTCCGGTAACTATGGCTACACCTTC.

For the CDR3, the DNA is TGTGCCAGCAGCCAAGAGACCTTTGGACTAGCGGGAGGGGGTAATGAGCAGTTCTTC. It yields the protein CASSQETFGLAGGGNEQFF. J is TRBJ2-1 and V is TRBV3-1 (or the pseudogene TRBV3-2), with 15 bases identical to TRBD2. Trimming cost V 0 bases and J 7 bases; bases outside gene matches: 10. The CDR3 is 19 amino acids. From germline, CDR1 is LGHDT and CDR2 YNNKEL (reference sequence).

This chain connects TRBV7-9 to TRBJ1-4, with a weak D call TRBD1 (6 bases). Germline V gene data show CDR1 as SEHNR and CDR2 as FQNEAQ (reference sequence). CDR3 length: 14 amino acids. V lost 5 bases and J 7 bases, leaving 14 bases between the germline ends. The DNA for the CDR3 is TGTGCCAGCAGCCTAGAGGGGGGGAGTGAAAAACTGTTTTTT. This encodes CASSLEGGSEKLFF.

This clone was seen only a few times. The chain has TRBV4-2 and TRBJ2-7; 9 nucleotides align to TRBD1. Germline V lookup: CDR1 LGHNA, CDR2 YNFKEQ. There are 15 residues in the CDR3. The ends lost 3 bases at V and 7 bases at J; junction bases unmatched: 10. For the CDR3, the DNA is TGTGCCAGCAGCCACCCCGCCACGACAGGGGGAGAGCAGTACTTC. Its protein product is CASSHPATTGGEQYF.

This clone showed up just once. The V and J genes are TRBV30 and TRBJ1-4; 9 bases align to TRBD1. CDR1 and CDR2 from the germline V gene are GTSNPN and SVGIG (reference sequence). The CDR3 contains 15 residues. The trim removed 3 bases at V and 8 bases at J, leaving 10 bases unmatched. Written as DNA, the CDR3 is TGTGCCTGGAGCGTACCGGGACAGGGCCACGAAAAACTGTTTTTT. This translates into CAWSVPGQGHEKLFF.

The chain combines TRBV2 with TRBJ2-5; D is uncertain. Germline-derived CDR1 and CDR2 are SNHLY and FYNNEI. Trimming took off 4 bases at V and 0 bases at J, with 12 bases between the two ends. CDR3 length: 15 amino acids. The CDR3 is CASSADGQYQETQYF. The CDR3 coding sequence is TGTGCCAGCAGTGCGGATGGGCAGTACCAAGAGACCCAGTACTTC.

The chain carries TRBV3-1 (or the pseudogene TRBV3-2) and TRBJ2-2; 8 bases are shared with TRBD2. CDR3 length: 16 residues. Trimming at V came to 0 bases and at J to 7 bases, leaving 7 bases not matched to a gene. Germline assignment: CDR1 LGHDT and CDR2 YNNKEL (reference sequence). In nucleotides, the CDR3 is TGTGCCAGCAGCCAAGAATTGGGACTAGTGAACGGGGAGCTGTTTTTT. Translation gives CASSQELGLVNGELFF.

The chain has TRBV3-1 (or the pseudogene TRBV3-2) and TRBJ1-2; 9 positions agree with TRBD1. The CDR3 contains 16 residues. Germline V gene sequence: CDR1 LGHDT, CDR2 YNNKEL (reference sequence). With 7 bases clipped from V and 5 bases from J, the junction kept 14 bases outside the gene matches. The CDR3 sequence is CASKGTGGDLWYGYTF. The CDR3 coding sequence is TGTGCCAGCAAGGGCACAGGGGGCGATTTGTGGTATGGCTACACCTTC.

This chain links TRBV18 with TRBJ2-7; 13 nucleotides match TRBD2. Trimming at V came to 3 bases and at J to 5 bases, leaving 10 bases not matched to a gene. The CDR3 loop spans 17 amino acids. CDR1 is KGHSH and CDR2 is LQKENI in the germline V gene. The CDR3 spells CASSPPSGLAGEDEQYF. The DNA for the CDR3 is TGTGCCAGCTCACCCCCCTCCGGACTAGCGGGAGAAGACGAGCAGTACTTC.

The chain uses TRBV12-3 or TRBV12-4 and TRBJ2-5; 9 bases are shared with TRBD1. Germline trimming cut 5 bases from V and 7 bases from J; bases unmatched to any gene: 2. The CDR3 runs 12 residues. The CDR3 region is CASSLDRGTQYF. DNA of the CDR3: TGTGCCAGCAGTCTGGACAGGGGGACCCAGTACTTC.

The CDR3: CASSLGAGGFNEQYF. The CDR3 nucleotides are TGTGCCAGCAGCTTAGGGGCGGGAGGCTTCAACGAGCAGTACTTC. The chain combines TRBV7-9 with TRBJ2-7; 8 bases line up with TRBD2. Germline V gene data show CDR1 as SEHNR and CDR2 as FQNEAQ (reference sequence). The CDR3 spans 15 residues. With 1 base clipped from V and 5 bases from J, the junction kept 7 bases outside the gene matches.

This sequence joins TRBV28 and TRBJ1-3, with D possibly TRBD1 on 6 matching bases. The CDR3 is 13 residues long. Looked up from germline, CDR1 is MDHEN and CDR2 is SYDVKM. The ends were cut back, 10 bases at V and 3 bases at J, with 13 bases in the middle. CDR3 DNA: TGTGCCACCCCGGAAGGGGGTGGAAACACCATATATTTT. This codes for CATPEGGGNTIYF.

This chain joins TRBV9 and TRBJ1-1, with D possibly being TRBD1 (6 bases). CDR3 length: 14 residues. Per germline, CDR1 SGDLS and CDR2 YYNGEE. Between the trimmed V and J ends, which lost 3 bases and 5 bases, there was a span of 14 bases. The CDR3 region has the DNA TGTGCCAGCAGCGCAGAGTCGGACAGAACTGAAGCTTTCTTT. Amino acid sequence: CASSAESDRTEAFF.

The chain is built from TRBV28 and TRBJ2-6, with D perhaps matching TRBD1 (6 bases). V lost 5 bases and J lost 0, with 11 bases in between. CDR1 is MDHEN, CDR2 SYDVKM, per germline. The CDR3 contains 16 residues. CDR3 amino acids: CASSQRGYSGANVLTF. CDR3 coding DNA: TGTGCCAGCAGTCAGAGGGGGTACTCTGGGGCCAACGTCCTGACTTTC.

V gene TRBV5-6 combines with J gene TRBJ2-3; the match to TRBD1 covers 9 bases. This CDR3 has 16 residues. CDR1 is SGHDT, CDR2 YYEEEE, per germline. The J segment lost 3 bases and the V segment lost 1 base, leaving 6 bases of the junction unmatched. The CDR3 reads CASSLKGQGVTDTQYF. Written as DNA, the CDR3 is TGTGCCAGCAGCTTGAAGGGACAGGGTGTGACAGATACGCAGTATTTT.

The gene calls are TRBV3-1 (or the pseudogene TRBV3-2) and TRBJ2-2; no clear D. CDR1 is LGHDT and CDR2 is YNNKEL in the germline V gene (reference sequence). The length of the CDR3 is 12 residues. V shed 1 base and J shed 8 bases, with 5 bases lying between them. The CDR3 loop is CASSQVGGELFF. The DNA for the CDR3 is TGTGCCAGCAGCCAAGTCGGTGGGGAGCTGTTTTTT.

This rearrangement joins TRBV19 to TRBJ2-7; 11 nucleotides align to TRBD1. CDR3 length equals 15 residues. Looked up from germline, CDR1 is LNHDA and CDR2 is SQIVND (reference sequence). The J segment lost 6 bases and the V segment lost 3 bases, leaving 7 bases of the junction unmatched. As DNA, the CDR3 is TGTGCCAGTAGTATCCACCCGGGACAGGGGGGCGAGCAGTACTTC. As protein: CASSIHPGQGGEQYF.

In this sample, this clone turned up once. The chain couples TRBV4-1 to TRBJ1-2; the D is unclear. Per the germline V gene, CDR1 is MGHRA and CDR2 is YSYEKL. The CDR3 is made up of 15 amino acids. V lost 4 bases and J 3 bases, leaving 15 bases between the germline ends. CDR3 sequence: CASSPPAGTYYGYTF. CDR3 sequence (DNA): TGCGCCAGCAGCCCCCCCGCGGGAACCTACTATGGCTACACCTTC.